This entry describes one TCR beta chain. V trimming: 7 bases; J trimming: 6 bases; junction bases outside the gene matches: 5. This CDR3 is built from 13 residues. Via MiXCR, TCRdb re-called the RACE reads, giving one row per CDR3 protein. The table has under 200,000 distinct CDR3 sequences, about a quarter seen once. These data belong to a study of human T cells and chemical hapten exposure. This sample's time point: patch test 3, about 24 weeks after DPC sensitization. Treatment specified: therapeutic diphenylcyclopropenone sensitization with weekly scalp DPC. This sequence was found in a woman under 30 with alopecia areata. Some clones in this sample may be carry-over from other donors' samples. Sequences were derived from whole blood, sampled in connection with sensitization to the hapten diphenylcyclopropenone (DPC). The chain uses TRBV12-3 or TRBV12-4 and TRBJ2-2; 7 bases are shared with TRBD2. CDR3 sequence reads: CASNPTSPGELFF. CDR3 in DNA: TGTGCCAGCAACCCGACTAGCCCCGGGGAGCTGTTTTTT.